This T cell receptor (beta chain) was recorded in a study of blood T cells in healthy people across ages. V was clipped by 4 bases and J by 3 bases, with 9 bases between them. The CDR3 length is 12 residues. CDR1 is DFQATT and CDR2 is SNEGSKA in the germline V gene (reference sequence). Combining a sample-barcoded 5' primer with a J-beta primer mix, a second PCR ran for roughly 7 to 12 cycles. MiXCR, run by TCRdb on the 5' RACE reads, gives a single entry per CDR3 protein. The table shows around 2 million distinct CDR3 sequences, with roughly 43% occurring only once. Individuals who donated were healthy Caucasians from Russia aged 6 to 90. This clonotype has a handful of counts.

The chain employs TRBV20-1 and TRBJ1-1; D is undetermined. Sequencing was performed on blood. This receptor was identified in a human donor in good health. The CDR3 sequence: CSAKTQYTEAFF. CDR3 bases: TGCAGTGCTAAAACACAATACACTGAAGCTTTCTTT.